This TCR beta chain was profiled in a study of blood T cell repertoires in COVID-19. In the original workflow: Reference gene primer amplification yielded estimated nucleated cell counts. The table came from immunoSEQ multiplex PCR; TCRdb's copy has only in-frame clones and leaves some out. V and J calls plus clone size are reproduced from that table; the DNA served to infer D and trimming. The sample has a few hundred thousand clones; 70% to 90% are singletons. This CDR3 is built from 14 residues. Cohort allocation depended upon clinical history that participants reported. Sequenced input: PBMCs or T cells enriched from blood (not recorded which). The rearrangement joins TRBV21-1 to TRBJ2-1; TRBD2 is the table's D call, not checked against the DNA. TRBV21-1 constitutes a pseudogene. This sequence originates from a young man who had recovered from COVID-19. DNA of the CDR3: TGTGCCAGCAGCTGGACTAGCGGGGCGGATGAGCAGTTCTTC. This sequence encodes CASSWTSGADEQFF.